Shown below are 28 T cell receptor beta chains from a single sample sequenced in a study of blood T cells in healthy people across ages. A sample-barcoded 5' primer and a J-beta primer mix were used in a second PCR of roughly 7 to 11 cycles. Each CDR3 protein is one row after TCRdb ran MiXCR on the 5' RACE reads. The repertoire holds 550,000 to 800,000 distinct CDR3 sequences, about 32% seen once, with 15% to 17% in the top ten. The sequenced sample consisted of blood. All receptors come from a woman of 80 years or more in good health.

The genes are TRBV7-9 and TRBJ2-4; TRBD2 matches 10 bases. The J call is doubtful: the DNA matches TRBJ2-7 better. CDR1 and CDR2 (germline): SEHNR, FQNEAQ (reference sequence). This CDR3 spans 16 amino acids. CDR3 sequence: CASSFLPAGGTYEQYF. The CDR3 DNA reads TGTGCCAGCAGCTTTCTACCAGCGGGAGGGACCTACGAGCAGTACTTC.

This clonotype was observed at least ten times. The V and J genes are TRBV4-3 and TRBJ2-3, with TRBD2 as a possible D gene (6 bases). The CDR3 consists of 15 residues. CDR1 and CDR2 from the germline V gene are LGHNA and YSLEER. Trimming shortened V by 1 base and J by 1 base, and 9 bases separated the two germline ends. The CDR3: CASSQGWGGTDTQYF. The CDR3 bases are TGCGCCAGCAGCCAAGGTTGGGGGGGCACAGATACGCAGTATTTT.

V usage is TRBV7-9 and J usage is TRBJ1-1; D may be TRBD1 (6 bases). Per the germline V gene, CDR1 is SEHNR and CDR2 is FQNEAQ (reference sequence). This CDR3 is 14 amino acids long. The V and J ends lost 10 bases and 3 bases respectively, with 18 bases between them. The CDR3 sequence: CATNVGGEYTEAFF. DNA of the CDR3: TGTGCCACCAACGTCGGGGGCGAGTACACTGAAGCTTTCTTT.

The table lists this clonotype with a few counts. This rearrangement joins TRBV5-1 to TRBJ1-6; a weak D match, TRBD1 (6 bases). V gave up 4 bases and J gave up 9 bases, with 14 bases separating them. Germline CDR1 reads SGHRS; CDR2 reads YFSETQ. The CDR3 consists of 14 residues. CDR3 protein: CASSIGQPSSPLHF. CDR3 DNA: TGCGCCAGCAGCATTGGACAGCCAAGTTCACCCCTCCACTTT.

This clonotype was detected a few times. The rearrangement uses TRBV20-1 and TRBJ1-6; D is possibly TRBD1 (5 bases). From germline, CDR1 is DFQATT and CDR2 SNEGSKA (reference sequence). V lost 1 base, J lost 9 bases, and 13 bases lay in between. The CDR3 is 14 amino acids. This CDR3 is CSARAGTDGSPLHF. The CDR3 DNA reads TGCAGTGCTAGAGCCGGGACTGACGGTTCACCCCTCCACTTT.

The chain couples TRBV6-4 to TRBJ1-1; D possibly corresponds to TRBD1 (5 bases). Trimming left V 2 bases short and J 6 bases short, with 10 bases between. CDR1 MRHNA and CDR2 SNTAGT come from the germline V gene. The CDR3 is 13 amino acids. The CDR3 loop is CASSDEGMAEAFF. CDR3 nucleotides: TGTGCCAGCAGTGACGAGGGGATGGCTGAAGCTTTCTTT.

To note about this clonotype: Germline is not matched at one junction end, which may reflect a read error. This chain's CDR3 is CASSLGTRGSYEQYF. DNA for the CDR3: TGTGCCAGCAGCCTAGGGACTAGAGGGTCCTACGAGCAGTACTTC. The J gene is TRBJ2-7, the V gene TRBV13, with 8 bases matching TRBD2. CDR1 is PRHDT, CDR2 FYEKMQ, per germline (reference sequence). The CDR3 spans 15 residues.

In its sample, this clonotype was seen many times. The J gene is TRBJ2-3, the V gene TRBV12-3 or TRBV12-4; TRBD1 aligns across 9 bases. Losses at the gene ends were 5 bases for V and 0 bases for J; bases not matched to a gene: 15. The CDR3 totals 19 residues. Here the CDR3 DNA reads TGTGCCAGCAGTGCCCTAATAGCCGGGACAGGGTGGAGCACAGATACGCAGTATTTT. This gives the protein CASSALIAGTGWSTDTQYF.

Worth noting for this clonotype: Since a much larger clone is just one base distant, this may be a read error. The gene calls are TRBV7-9 and TRBJ1-5; D may be TRBD1 (5 bases). The length of the CDR3 is 13 residues. Germline CDR1 SEHNR, CDR2 FQNEAQ (reference sequence). V lost 4 bases and J lost 5, with 9 bases in between. The DNA of the CDR3 is TGTGCCAGCAGCTCTGTCAGGGATCAGCCCCAGCATTTT. It codes for CASSSVRDQPQHF.

This clonotype showed up many times. CDR3 bases: TGTGCCAGCAGCCCGGGGAGGACAGGGAGTAATGAAAAACTGTTTTTT. Its protein is CASSPGRTGSNEKLFF. V and J are TRBV7-9 and TRBJ1-4; 8 nucleotides align to TRBD1. Germline CDR1 and CDR2: SEHNR and FQNEAQ (reference sequence). V dropped 5 bases and J dropped 4; count of bases not matched to a gene: 9. CDR3 length: 16 residues.

This clonotype was recorded many times. The chain carries TRBV6-5 and TRBJ2-3; 7 nucleotides match TRBD1. The CDR3 is 14 residues long. J was trimmed by 7 bases and V by 6 bases; bases with no gene match: 10. In germline, CDR1 is MNHEY, CDR2 SVGAGI. The CDR3 region is CASSLGDRAYTQYF. CDR3 DNA: TGTGCCAGCAGCCTCGGAGACAGGGCTTATACGCAGTATTTT.

As for this clonotype: A much larger clone differs by one base, so this may be a read error. The chain is built from TRBV5-5 and TRBJ2-7; D perhaps matches TRBD1 (6 bases). The assigned J gene may be wrong: the sequence end matches TRBJ2-5 better. Germline lookup yields CDR1 SGHKS and CDR2 YYEKEE (reference sequence). This CDR3 comprises 13 residues. DNA for the CDR3: TGTGCCAGCAGCGTTAGGACAGACGCGACCCAGTACTTC. Its protein product is CASSVRTDATQYF.

This clonotype has a count of ten or more. The chain combines TRBV30 with TRBJ1-6; no reliable D call. Germline V lookup: CDR1 GTSNPN, CDR2 SVGIG (reference sequence). Trimming removed 4 bases at V and 8 bases at J, with 18 bases between. CDR3 size: 15 residues. The CDR3 DNA sequence: TGTGCCTGGACTCCGGGCCGGAGCCTGTATTCACCCCTCCACTTT. Translation gives CAWTPGRSLYSPLHF.

The sample holds many counts of this clonotype. Germline is not matched at one junction end, which may reflect a read error. The genes are TRBV5-1 and TRBJ1-1, with D unclear. The CDR3 has 14 residues. Germline V gene lookup returns CDR1 SGHRS and CDR2 YFSETQ. The CDR3 nucleotides are TGTGCCAGCAGCTTGGTCCGGGTTAACACTGAAGCTTTCTTT. Its protein is CASSLVRVNTEAFF.

The chain is built from TRBV7-2 and TRBJ2-2; D may be TRBD2 (7 bases). Trimming pared 5 bases from V and 0 bases from J, leaving 13 bases between. The CDR3 loop spans 16 amino acids. Germline-derived CDR1 and CDR2 are SGHTA and FQGNSA. The CDR3 reads CASSGLGGTNTGELFF. The CDR3 coding sequence is TGTGCCAGCAGCGGACTAGGGGGTACGAACACCGGGGAGCTGTTTTTT.

In this sample, this clonotype turned up many times. The chain carries TRBV12-3 or TRBV12-4 and TRBJ2-2; 7 bases fit TRBD1. Losses at the gene ends were 5 bases for V and 4 bases for J; bases not matched to a gene: 16. This CDR3 contains 18 residues. This CDR3 is CASSTPRQGTGSTGELFF. The CDR3 DNA follows: TGTGCCAGCAGTACCCCCAGACAGGGAACTGGTAGCACCGGGGAGCTGTTTTTT.

The chain has TRBV12-3 or TRBV12-4 and TRBJ2-2; 8 bases map to TRBD2. J lost 4 bases, V lost 6 bases, and 10 bases had no gene match. This CDR3 is 16 amino acids long. Here the CDR3 reads CASRTTAGVLTGELFF. CDR3 sequence (DNA): TGTGCCAGCAGAACCACAGCGGGGGTACTCACCGGGGAGCTGTTTTTT.

This clonotype was picked up many times. The chain is built from TRBV9 and TRBJ2-1; D not resolved. The V end was cut by 1 base, the J end by 6 bases, with 8 bases between. This CDR3 contains 13 residues. The germline gives CDR1 SGDLS, CDR2 YYNGEE. DNA of the CDR3: TGTGCCAGCAGCGTAAGTCGGAGCAATGAGCAGTTCTTC. This codes for CASSVSRSNEQFF.

This clonotype was observed at least ten times. The gene calls are TRBV9 and TRBJ2-3, with 8 bases that match TRBD1. The CDR3 is 16 residues long. J was trimmed by 2 bases and V by 3 bases; bases with no gene match: 8. Looked up from germline, CDR1 is SGDLS and CDR2 is YYNGEE. In DNA, the CDR3 is TGTGCCAGCAGCGCACGACAGGGGACGACCACAGATACGCAGTATTTT. Translated: CASSARQGTTTDTQYF.

There are a few counts of this clonotype. A read error may produce the germline difference seen at one junction end. V gene TRBV28 combines with J gene TRBJ2-1; D is perhaps TRBD1 (6 bases). This CDR3 contains 15 residues. Germline V lookup: CDR1 MDHEN, CDR2 SYDVKM. CDR3 sequence: CVSSLFIKGGNEQFF. CDR3 DNA: TGTGTCAGCAGTTTATTTATCAAAGGGGGAAATGAGCAGTTCTTC.

This clonotype was observed a handful of times. This rearrangement joins TRBV30 to TRBJ1-2, with D unresolved. Trimming left V 4 bases short and J 4 bases short, with 10 bases between. From germline, CDR1 is GTSNPN and CDR2 SVGIG (reference sequence). This CDR3 has 12 amino acids. CDR3 amino acids: CAWKEGIYGYTF. DNA of the CDR3: TGTGCCTGGAAGGAGGGTATCTATGGCTACACCTTC.

The chain links TRBV2 to TRBJ2-5, with 14 bases matching TRBD2. Germline trimming cut 1 base from V and 5 bases from J; bases unmatched to any gene: 9. The CDR3 extends over 18 amino acids. Germline V lookup: CDR1 SNHLY, CDR2 FYNNEI. CDR3 region: CASSEVGLAGGLGETQYF. The DNA of the CDR3 is TGTGCCAGCAGTGAAGTCGGACTAGCGGGGGGCCTGGGGGAGACCCAGTACTTC.

This clonotype was recorded at least ten times. Here the CDR3 DNA reads TGTGCCACAGAACCGGGCTCGAGCTACGAGCAGTACTTC. It codes for CATEPGSSYEQYF. The chain couples TRBV7-9 to TRBJ2-7; D unclear. V gave up 10 bases and J gave up 3 bases, with 16 bases separating them. In germline, CDR1 is SEHNR, CDR2 FQNEAQ (reference sequence). CDR3 size: 13 residues.

This clonotype was found many times. The chain links TRBV6-2 or TRBV6-3 to TRBJ2-3, with no clear D. This CDR3 is 14 amino acids long. The V and J ends lost 4 bases and 6 bases respectively, with 14 bases between them. Germline loops: CDR1 MNHEY, CDR2 SVGEGT. The CDR3 region is CASSSWPPPDTQYF. CDR3 DNA sequence: TGTGCCAGCAGTTCTTGGCCCCCCCCCGATACGCAGTATTTT.

This clonotype was counted ten times or more. This rearrangement joins TRBV6-2 or TRBV6-3 to TRBJ2-1, with D maybe TRBD2 (6 bases). Germline V gene sequence: CDR1 MNHEY, CDR2 SVGEGT. The CDR3 consists of 12 residues. V was trimmed by 10 bases and J by 5 bases, leaving 12 bases between them. CDR3 DNA sequence: TGTGCCACCTCGGGACTGAACAATGAGCAGTTCTTC. Amino acid sequence: CATSGLNNEQFF.

Comments on this clonotype: With a much larger clone just one base away, this may be a read error. This rearrangement joins TRBV5-1 to TRBJ2-4; tentatively, D is TRBD1 (5 bases). Germline V gene data show CDR1 as SGHRS and CDR2 as YFSETQ. CDR3 size: 13 residues. CDR3 DNA sequence: TGCGCCAGCGGCTTGGTGCTAGGGGACATTCAGTACTTC. Translated: CASGLVLGDIQYF.

On this clonotype: A much more abundant neighbour one base away suggests this may be a read error. The chain employs TRBV9 and TRBJ2-7, with D hard to call. The better agreement between TRBJ2-1 and the DNA end casts doubt on the J call. Germline CDR1 reads SGDLS; CDR2 reads YYNGEE. The CDR3 runs to 12 residues. In nucleotides, the CDR3 is TGTGCCAGCAGCGTAGTCCCACCTGAGCAGTTCTTC. Translated: CASSVVPPEQFF.

This clonotype was recorded many times. The genes are TRBV7-9 and TRBJ1-2; D is unclear. Germline CDR1 SEHNR, CDR2 FQNEAQ (reference sequence). Deletions cut 3 bases from V and 2 bases from J, with 7 bases between. This CDR3 is 13 amino acids long. CDR3 bases: TGTGCCAGCAGCTTGGCTGAGAACTATGGCTACACCTTC. It yields the protein CASSLAENYGYTF.